This T cell receptor beta chain was retrieved from a study of CD8+ T cells in alopecia areata. The length of the CDR3 is 15 residues. The V segment lost 5 bases and the J segment 4 bases; nucleotides outside the gene matches: 6. Germline lookup yields CDR1 SEHNR and CDR2 FQNEAQ (reference sequence). Treatment of the sample: oral pan-JAK inhibitor, 5-10 mg twice daily. The authors extracted RNA and reverse transcribed it into cDNA as the sequencing template. The method was immunoSEQ multiplex PCR; TCRdb's version includes in-frame clones alone and lacks a portion of them. In the table there are about 120,000 clones, 50% to 75% of which are singletons.

The receptor comes from a human donor with alopecia areata. The rearrangement joins TRBV7-9 to TRBJ1-5; TRBD1 aligns across 9 bases. The material sequenced was CD8+ T cells sorted from blood, taken at week 4, from a patient treated with tofacitinib. The CDR3 loop is CASSRGTGINQPQHF. The CDR3 DNA reads as TGTGCCAGCAGCCGCGGGACAGGGATAAATCAGCCCCAGCATTTT.